These T cell receptor beta chains were read from a single sample in a study of spatial heterogeneity in lung cancer. TCRdb called the 5' RACE reads again in MiXCR, with one record for every CDR3 protein. The sample holds about 10,000 distinct CDR3 sequences; approximately 8% are singletons and the top ten take about 19%. The specimen was lung tumor tissue, collected at surgery. These receptors came from a male donor with early-stage non-small cell lung cancer. Both conserved end residues are part of each CDR3. Each record gives: D gene, J gene, clone size, V gene, CDR3 protein, CDR3 DNA. The D gene is left open where the match is weak. Rows give clone size only sometimes, using once, few, many, or a class for an expanded clone.

D gene: NA
J gene: TRBJ2-1
clone size: many
V gene: TRBV30
CDR3 protein: CAWSVYGNEQFF
CDR3 DNA: TGTGCCTGGAGTGTTTACGGGAACGAGCAGTTCTTC

D gene: TRBD1
J gene: TRBJ1-6
clone size: few
V gene: TRBV6-2/TRBV6-3
CDR3 protein: CASTSPGQGDSPLHF
CDR3 DNA: TGTGCCAGCACGAGCCCGGGACAGGGCGATTCACCCCTCCACTTT

D gene: NA
J gene: TRBJ1-2
clone size: many
V gene: TRBV29-1
CDR3 protein: CSVESAYYGYTF
CDR3 DNA: TGCAGCGTTGAATCTGCCTACTATGGCTACACCTTC

D gene: NA
J gene: TRBJ1-1
clone size: medium-sized
V gene: TRBV4-3
CDR3 protein: CASSQSRGTEAFF
CDR3 DNA: TGCGCCAGCAGCCAAAGTCGGGGAACTGAAGCTTTCTTT

D gene: TRBD2
J gene: TRBJ2-3
clone size: NA
V gene: TRBV20-1
CDR3 protein: CSAYRTSGGPDTQYF
CDR3 DNA: TGCAGTGCTTACAGGACTAGCGGGGGGCCAGATACGCAGTATTTT

D gene: TRBD1
J gene: TRBJ1-4
clone size: many
V gene: TRBV6-1
CDR3 protein: CASSEYRGYNEKLFF
CDR3 DNA: TGTGCCAGCAGTGAATACAGGGGATATAATGAAAAACTGTTTTTT

D gene: TRBD1
J gene: TRBJ1-2
clone size: large
V gene: TRBV6-2/TRBV6-3
CDR3 protein: CASSYVQGAIGYTF
CDR3 DNA: TGTGCCAGCAGTTACGTCCAGGGGGCAATCGGCTACACCTTC

D gene: TRBD1
J gene: TRBJ1-2
clone size: many
V gene: TRBV19
CDR3 protein: CASSIVGTGGNGYTF
CDR3 DNA: TGTGCCTCAAGTATAGTTGGAACAGGGGGCAATGGCTACACCTTC

D gene: TRBD2
J gene: TRBJ2-2
clone size: NA
V gene: TRBV7-3
CDR3 protein: CASSPGGSRNTGELFF
CDR3 DNA: TGTGCCAGCAGCCCCGGGGGGAGCAGGAACACCGGGGAGCTGTTTTTT

D gene: NA
J gene: TRBJ1-1
clone size: many
V gene: TRBV7-3
CDR3 protein: CASSFRGIGSTGTEAFF
CDR3 DNA: TGTGCCAGCAGCTTCAGGGGTATTGGGTCCACAGGCACTGAAGCTTTCTTT

D gene: TRBD1
J gene: TRBJ2-6
clone size: many
V gene: TRBV28
CDR3 protein: CASSLRRDSGRGANVLTF
CDR3 DNA: TGTGCCAGCAGTTTACGACGGGACAGCGGTCGGGGGGCCAACGTCCTGACTTTC

D gene: TRBD2
J gene: TRBJ2-7
clone size: many
V gene: TRBV27
CDR3 protein: CASGATVAGEQYF
CDR3 DNA: TGTGCCAGCGGAGCCACGGTAGCGGGCGAGCAGTACTTC

D gene: NA
J gene: TRBJ2-3
clone size: many
V gene: TRBV5-1
CDR3 protein: CASSSRARGTDTQYF
CDR3 DNA: TGCGCCAGCAGCTCTAGAGCGAGGGGCACAGATACGCAGTATTTT

D gene: NA
J gene: TRBJ2-1
clone size: many
V gene: TRBV20-1
CDR3 protein: CSAVRTGDYYNEQFF
CDR3 DNA: TGCAGTGCTGTCCGTACAGGGGACTATTACAATGAGCAGTTCTTC

D gene: NA
J gene: TRBJ1-1
clone size: many
V gene: TRBV2
CDR3 protein: CASSDTYTEAFF
CDR3 DNA: TGTGCCAGCAGTGACACCTACACTGAAGCTTTCTTT

D gene: NA
J gene: TRBJ2-1
clone size: NA
V gene: TRBV7-2
CDR3 protein: CASSSGAGSYNEQFF
CDR3 DNA: TGTGCCAGCAGCTCGGGAGCGGGCTCCTACAATGAGCAGTTCTTC

D gene: NA
J gene: TRBJ2-7
clone size: NA
V gene: TRBV29-1
CDR3 protein: CSVAQLGVTYEQYF
CDR3 DNA: TGCAGCGTTGCCCAGTTAGGGGTCACCTACGAGCAGTACTTC

D gene: TRBD1
J gene: TRBJ2-1
clone size: many
V gene: TRBV7-2
CDR3 protein: CASSLDRASYNEQFF
CDR3 DNA: TGTGCCAGCAGCTTGGACAGGGCCTCCTACAATGAGCAGTTCTTC

D gene: NA
J gene: TRBJ1-1
clone size: few
V gene: TRBV20-1
CDR3 protein: CSARDRGNTEAFF
CDR3 DNA: TGCAGTGCTAGAGATCGCGGGAACACTGAAGCTTTCTTT

D gene: NA
J gene: TRBJ2-7
clone size: many
V gene: TRBV10-3
CDR3 protein: CAISLGGRYEQYF
CDR3 DNA: TGTGCCATCAGCCTGGGAGGTAGATACGAGCAGTACTTC

D gene: NA
J gene: TRBJ2-1
clone size: medium-sized
V gene: TRBV18
CDR3 protein: CASSPPGRSSYNEQFF
CDR3 DNA: TGTGCCAGCTCACCACCCGGGAGAAGCTCCTACAATGAGCAGTTCTTC

D gene: TRBD2
J gene: TRBJ2-1
clone size: medium-sized
V gene: TRBV4-2
CDR3 protein: CASSPRGAAHNEQFF
CDR3 DNA: TGTGCCAGCAGCCCGCGGGGGGCGGCCCACAATGAGCAGTTCTTC

D gene: NA
J gene: TRBJ2-4
clone size: few
V gene: TRBV28
CDR3 protein: CASRHTSGTSAKNIQYF
CDR3 DNA: TGTGCCAGCAGACATACCTCCGGGACCTCGGCCAAAAACATTCAGTACTTC

D gene: NA
J gene: TRBJ2-5
clone size: few
V gene: TRBV6-6
CDR3 protein: CASKQGAVETQYF
CDR3 DNA: TGTGCCAGCAAGCAGGGTGCGGTTGAGACCCAGTACTTC

D gene: NA
J gene: TRBJ1-6
clone size: few
V gene: TRBV27
CDR3 protein: CASSLFGTPKNSPLHF
CDR3 DNA: TGTGCCAGCAGTTTATTTGGGACACCGAAGAATTCACCCCTCCACTTT

D gene: NA
J gene: TRBJ2-1
clone size: many
V gene: TRBV18
CDR3 protein: CASSPGTRSYNEQFF
CDR3 DNA: TGTGCCAGCTCACCAGGGACTCGCTCCTACAATGAGCAGTTCTTC

D gene: NA
J gene: TRBJ2-1
clone size: NA
V gene: TRBV7-6
CDR3 protein: CASSEGSYNEQFF
CDR3 DNA: TGTGCCAGCAGTGAGGGGTCCTACAATGAGCAGTTCTTC

D gene: TRBD1
J gene: TRBJ1-2
clone size: medium-sized
V gene: TRBV12-3/TRBV12-4
CDR3 protein: CASRHSGTGNGYTF
CDR3 DNA: TGTGCCAGCAGGCATTCCGGGACAGGGAATGGCTACACCTTC

D gene: TRBD2
J gene: TRBJ2-4
clone size: NA
V gene: TRBV28
CDR3 protein: CASSFGTSGSKHIQYF
CDR3 DNA: TGTGCCAGCAGTTTCGGGACTAGCGGGAGTAAGCACATTCAGTACTTC

D gene: TRBD1
J gene: TRBJ1-4
clone size: many
V gene: TRBV6-6
CDR3 protein: CASSYSKGGGGEKLFF
CDR3 DNA: TGTGCCAGCAGTTACTCGAAGGGAGGAGGGGGCGAAAAACTGTTTTTT

D gene: NA
J gene: TRBJ2-1
clone size: NA
V gene: TRBV2
CDR3 protein: CASSVSSDNEQFF
CDR3 DNA: TGTGCCAGCAGTGTCTCTAGCGACAATGAGCAGTTCTTC

D gene: NA
J gene: TRBJ1-2
clone size: NA
V gene: TRBV4-2
CDR3 protein: CASSQDVGANYGYTF
CDR3 DNA: TGTGCCAGCAGCCAAGACGTCGGCGCTAACTATGGCTACACCTTC

D gene: NA
J gene: TRBJ2-5
clone size: many
V gene: TRBV7-3
CDR3 protein: CASSPSPQETQYF
CDR3 DNA: TGTGCCAGCAGCCCCTCCCCCCAAGAGACCCAGTACTTC

D gene: NA
J gene: TRBJ2-1
clone size: many
V gene: TRBV5-1
CDR3 protein: CASSWSGPSSYNEQFF
CDR3 DNA: TGCGCCAGCAGCTGGAGCGGCCCGAGCTCCTACAATGAGCAGTTCTTC

D gene: NA
J gene: TRBJ2-2
clone size: NA
V gene: TRBV6-2/TRBV6-3
CDR3 protein: CATANTGELFF
CDR3 DNA: TGTGCCACCGCTAACACCGGGGAGCTGTTTTTT

D gene: NA
J gene: TRBJ1-6
clone size: many
V gene: TRBV21-1
CDR3 protein: CASSKGRGSSYNSPLHF
CDR3 DNA: TGTGCCAGCAGCAAAGGCAGGGGGAGCTCCTATAATTCACCCCTCCACTTT

D gene: TRBD2
J gene: TRBJ2-2
clone size: many
V gene: TRBV7-2
CDR3 protein: CASSPRGGGTGELFF
CDR3 DNA: TGTGCCAGCAGCCCCCGGGGGGGAGGGACCGGGGAGCTGTTTTTT

D gene: NA
J gene: TRBJ1-6
clone size: many
V gene: TRBV9
CDR3 protein: CASSTTESSYNSPLHF
CDR3 DNA: TGTGCCAGCAGTACGACCGAGAGCTCCTATAATTCACCCCTCCACTTT

D gene: NA
J gene: TRBJ1-1
clone size: many
V gene: TRBV6-2/TRBV6-3
CDR3 protein: CASTNHRVLNTEAFF
CDR3 DNA: TGTGCCAGCACCAACCACAGGGTCCTCAACACTGAAGCTTTCTTT

D gene: NA
J gene: TRBJ2-2
clone size: large
V gene: TRBV28
CDR3 protein: CASSFPLTGELFF
CDR3 DNA: TGTGCCAGCAGTTTCCCGCTCACCGGGGAGCTGTTTTTT

D gene: NA
J gene: TRBJ2-3
clone size: many
V gene: TRBV2
CDR3 protein: CASSDGRGPGDTQYF
CDR3 DNA: TGTGCCAGCAGTGACGGGCGGGGCCCCGGAGATACGCAGTATTTT

D gene: NA
J gene: TRBJ2-2
clone size: medium-sized
V gene: TRBV11-1
CDR3 protein: CASSLGAADGGELFF
CDR3 DNA: TGTGCCAGCAGCCTCGGGGCAGCCGACGGCGGGGAGCTGTTTTTT

D gene: NA
J gene: TRBJ1-1
clone size: many
V gene: TRBV7-8
CDR3 protein: CASSRRETEAFF
CDR3 DNA: TGTGCCAGCAGCCGGAGGGAGACTGAAGCTTTCTTT

D gene: NA
J gene: TRBJ2-1
clone size: many
V gene: TRBV28
CDR3 protein: CASSPADGQGHNEQFF
CDR3 DNA: TGTGCCAGCAGCCCGGCGGACGGGCAAGGGCACAATGAGCAGTTCTTC

D gene: NA
J gene: TRBJ1-2
clone size: many
V gene: TRBV5-1
CDR3 protein: CASSLGGLGYGYTF
CDR3 DNA: TGCGCCAGCAGCTTGGGTGGGCTGGGCTATGGCTACACCTTC

D gene: TRBD2
J gene: TRBJ2-5
clone size: many
V gene: TRBV20-1
CDR3 protein: CSAGTSKETQYF
CDR3 DNA: TGCAGTGCCGGGACTAGCAAAGAGACCCAGTACTTC

D gene: TRBD1
J gene: TRBJ1-1
clone size: NA
V gene: TRBV6-5
CDR3 protein: CASSYSGRQGDGAFF
CDR3 DNA: TGTGCCAGCAGTTACTCTGGGCGGCAGGGGGACGGGGCTTTCTTT

D gene: TRBD1
J gene: TRBJ1-2
clone size: few
V gene: TRBV7-2
CDR3 protein: CASSWGQSYGHTF
CDR3 DNA: TGTGCCAGCAGCTGGGGACAGAGCTATGGCCACACCTTC

D gene: TRBD1
J gene: TRBJ2-1
clone size: medium-sized
V gene: TRBV11-2
CDR3 protein: CASSSGQAGEQFF
CDR3 DNA: TGTGCCAGCAGCTCCGGACAGGCCGGGGAGCAGTTCTTC

D gene: NA
J gene: TRBJ2-7
clone size: NA
V gene: TRBV9
CDR3 protein: CASSDGLTSEQYF
CDR3 DNA: TGTGCCAGCAGCGATGGGCTTACCTCCGAGCAGTACTTC

D gene: NA
J gene: TRBJ1-6
clone size: many
V gene: TRBV20-1
CDR3 protein: CSARDSGAAYNSPLHF
CDR3 DNA: TGCAGTGCTAGAGATTCAGGGGCGGCTTATAATTCACCCCTCCACTTT

D gene: NA
J gene: TRBJ1-5
clone size: many
V gene: TRBV6-2/TRBV6-3
CDR3 protein: CASSQGVRQPQHF
CDR3 DNA: TGTGCCAGCAGTCAGGGAGTGAGGCAGCCCCAGCATTTT

D gene: TRBD2
J gene: TRBJ2-3
clone size: NA
V gene: TRBV6-5
CDR3 protein: CASSYGSSGNTDTQYF
CDR3 DNA: TGTGCCAGCAGTTACGGGTCTAGCGGGAACACAGATACGCAGTATTTT

D gene: NA
J gene: TRBJ1-4
clone size: many
V gene: TRBV18
CDR3 protein: CASSPGAGEEKLFF
CDR3 DNA: TGTGCCAGCTCACCAGGGGCGGGAGAGGAAAAACTGTTTTTT

D gene: NA
J gene: TRBJ2-3
clone size: NA
V gene: TRBV20-1
CDR3 protein: CSARDPLAGITDTQYF
CDR3 DNA: TGCAGTGCTAGAGATCCACTAGCCGGGATCACAGATACGCAGTATTTT

D gene: NA
J gene: TRBJ2-3
clone size: many
V gene: TRBV5-1
CDR3 protein: CASSLAYSPSTDTQYF
CDR3 DNA: TGCGCCAGCAGCTTGGCCTACAGCCCTAGCACAGATACGCAGTATTTT

D gene: NA
J gene: TRBJ1-4
clone size: many
V gene: TRBV9
CDR3 protein: CASSGGSLSLNEKLFF
CDR3 DNA: TGTGCCAGCAGCGGGGGCAGTCTTTCCTTAAATGAAAAACTGTTTTTT

D gene: TRBD2
J gene: TRBJ2-3
clone size: NA
V gene: TRBV20-1
CDR3 protein: CSARDPRTSGGTDTQYF
CDR3 DNA: TGCAGTGCTAGAGATCCCCGGACTAGCGGAGGGACAGATACGCAGTATTTT